This T cell receptor (beta chain) was recorded in a study of T cells in Graves' hyperthyroidism and ophthalmopathy. The CDR3 sequence is 14 residues long. In germline, CDR1 is SEHNR, CDR2 FQNEAQ (reference sequence). Trimming removed 2 bases from V and 7 bases from J; junction bases left unmatched: 7. Clinical symptoms, serum thyroxine and TRAb, thyroid ultrasound and orbital computed tomography were used for the diagnoses. Study results and limitations: Prediction of ophthalmopathy progression came a median around 6.5 months pre-onset.

The TCR beta CDR3 regions underwent amplification using RNA transcripts as the source. The HTBI primer set was used in a first-round RT-PCR of the TCR CDR3. Via MiXCR, TCRdb re-called the multiplex PCR reads, giving one row per CDR3 protein. The sample consists of approximately 640,000 distinct CDR3 sequences, roughly 16% of them appearing once. This clonotype was seen only a few times. The antigen is not known. The genes are TRBV7-9 and TRBJ1-1; TRBD1 matches at 7 bases. The sample was blood. The sequence was collected from a woman aged 25 to 39 with Graves' hyperthyroidism. The DNA for the CDR3 is TGTGCCAGCAGCTTATCCCGGGACAGTCATGAAGCTTTCTTT. Translated: CASSLSRDSHEAFF. Drawing the rest from reference TRBV7-9 and TRBJ1-1, the complete variable domain is DTGVSQNPRHKITKRGQNVTFRCDPISEHNRLYWYRQTLGQGPEFLTYFQNEAQLEKSRLLSDRFSAERPKGSFSTLEIQRTEQGDSAMYLCASSLSRDSHEAFFGQGTRLTVV.